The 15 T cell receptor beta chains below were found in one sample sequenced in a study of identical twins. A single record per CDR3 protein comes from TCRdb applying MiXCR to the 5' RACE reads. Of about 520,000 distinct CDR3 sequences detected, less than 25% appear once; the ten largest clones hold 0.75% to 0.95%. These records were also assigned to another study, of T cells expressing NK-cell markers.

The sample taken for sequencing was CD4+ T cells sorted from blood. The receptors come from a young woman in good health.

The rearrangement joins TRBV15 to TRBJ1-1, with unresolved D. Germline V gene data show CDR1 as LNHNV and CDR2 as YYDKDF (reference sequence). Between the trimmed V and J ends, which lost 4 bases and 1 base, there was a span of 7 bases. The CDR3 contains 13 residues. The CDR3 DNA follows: TGTGCCACCAGCATGGGCAGGAACACTGAAGCTTTCTTT. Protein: CATSMGRNTEAFF.

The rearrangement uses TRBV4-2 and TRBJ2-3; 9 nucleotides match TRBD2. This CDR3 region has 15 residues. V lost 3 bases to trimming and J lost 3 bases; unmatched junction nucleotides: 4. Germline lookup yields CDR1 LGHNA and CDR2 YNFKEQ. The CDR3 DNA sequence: TGTGCCAGCAGCCACCCAGCGGGGGGAACAGATACGCAGTATTTT. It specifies CASSHPAGGTDTQYF.

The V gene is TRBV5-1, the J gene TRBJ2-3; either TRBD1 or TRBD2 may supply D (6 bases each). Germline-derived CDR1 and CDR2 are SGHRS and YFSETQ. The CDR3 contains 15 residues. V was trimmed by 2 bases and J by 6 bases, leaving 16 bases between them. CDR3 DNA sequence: TGCGCCAGCAGCTTCACGGGGGCCCGGGGGGATACGCAGTATTTT. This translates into CASSFTGARGDTQYF.

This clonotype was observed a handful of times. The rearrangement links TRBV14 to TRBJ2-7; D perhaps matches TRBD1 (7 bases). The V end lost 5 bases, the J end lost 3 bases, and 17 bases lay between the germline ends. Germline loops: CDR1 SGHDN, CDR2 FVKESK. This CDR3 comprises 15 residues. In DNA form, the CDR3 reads TGTGCCAGCAGCTATAGACGACAGGGAGGCTACGAGCAGTACTTC. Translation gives CASSYRRQGGYEQYF. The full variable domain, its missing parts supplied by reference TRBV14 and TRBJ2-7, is EAGVTQFPSHSVIEKGQTVTLRCDPISGHDNLYWYRRVMGKEIKFLLHFVKESKQDESGMPNNRFLAERTGGTYSTLKVQPAELEDSGVYFCASSYRRQGGYEQYFGPGTRLTVT.

The CDR3 reads CASSSPFRATWNTEAFF. CDR3 DNA sequence: TGTGCCAGCAGCAGTCCGTTTCGGGCTACGTGGAACACTGAAGCTTTCTTT. This chain links TRBV21-1 with TRBJ1-1. TRBV21-1 is a pseudogene. This CDR3 has 17 residues.

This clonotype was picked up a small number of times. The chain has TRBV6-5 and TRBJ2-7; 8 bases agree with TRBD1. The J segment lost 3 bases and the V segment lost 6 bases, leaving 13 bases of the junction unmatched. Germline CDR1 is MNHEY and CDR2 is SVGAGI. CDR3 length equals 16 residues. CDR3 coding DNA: TGTGCCAGCAGCTACCAGATCGGGACAGGTATCTACGAGCAGTACTTC. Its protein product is CASSYQIGTGIYEQYF.

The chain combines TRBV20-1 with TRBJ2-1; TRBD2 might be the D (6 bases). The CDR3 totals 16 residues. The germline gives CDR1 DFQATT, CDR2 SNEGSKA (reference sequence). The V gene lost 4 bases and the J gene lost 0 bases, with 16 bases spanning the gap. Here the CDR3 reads CSAKGTDGSSYNEQFF. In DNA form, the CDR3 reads TGCAGTGCTAAGGGGACTGACGGGAGCTCCTACAATGAGCAGTTCTTC.

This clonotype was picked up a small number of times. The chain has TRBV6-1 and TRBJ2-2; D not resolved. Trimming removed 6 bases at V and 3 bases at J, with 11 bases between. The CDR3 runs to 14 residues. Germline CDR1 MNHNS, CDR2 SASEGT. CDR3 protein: CASRLGEDTGELFF. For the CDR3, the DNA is TGTGCCAGCAGGTTGGGTGAGGACACCGGGGAGCTGTTTTTT.

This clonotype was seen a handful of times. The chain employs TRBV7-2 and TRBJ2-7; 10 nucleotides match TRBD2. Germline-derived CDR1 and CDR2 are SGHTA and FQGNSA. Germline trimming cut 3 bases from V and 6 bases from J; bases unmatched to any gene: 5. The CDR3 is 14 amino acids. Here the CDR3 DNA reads TGTGCCAGCAGCTTGGGGACTAGCGCCAGCGAGCAGTACTTC. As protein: CASSLGTSASEQYF.

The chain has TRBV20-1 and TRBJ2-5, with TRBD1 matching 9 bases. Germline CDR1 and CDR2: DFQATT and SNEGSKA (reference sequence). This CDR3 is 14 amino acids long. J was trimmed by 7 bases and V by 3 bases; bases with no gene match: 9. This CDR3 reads CSARGGQGTRTQYF. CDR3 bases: TGCAGTGCTAGGGGGGGACAGGGAACCCGGACCCAGTACTTC.

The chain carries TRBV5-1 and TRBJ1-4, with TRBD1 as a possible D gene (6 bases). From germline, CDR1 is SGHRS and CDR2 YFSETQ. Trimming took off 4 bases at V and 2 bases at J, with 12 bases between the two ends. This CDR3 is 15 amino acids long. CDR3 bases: TGCGCCAGCAGCGACGCCGGGGGCACTAATGAAAAACTGTTTTTT. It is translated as CASSDAGGTNEKLFF.

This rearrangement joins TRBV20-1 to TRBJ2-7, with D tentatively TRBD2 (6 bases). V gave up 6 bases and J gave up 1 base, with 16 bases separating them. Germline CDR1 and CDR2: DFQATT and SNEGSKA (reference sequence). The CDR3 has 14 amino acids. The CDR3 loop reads CSARPGSRSYEQYF. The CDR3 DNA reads TGCAGTGCGCGCCCCGGGAGCAGATCCTACGAGCAGTACTTC.

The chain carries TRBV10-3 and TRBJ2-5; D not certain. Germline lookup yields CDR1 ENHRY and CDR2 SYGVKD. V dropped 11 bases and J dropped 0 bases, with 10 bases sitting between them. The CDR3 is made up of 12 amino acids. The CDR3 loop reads CAAGTYQETQYF. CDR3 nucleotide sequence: TGTGCCGCCGGAACGTACCAAGAGACCCAGTACTTC.

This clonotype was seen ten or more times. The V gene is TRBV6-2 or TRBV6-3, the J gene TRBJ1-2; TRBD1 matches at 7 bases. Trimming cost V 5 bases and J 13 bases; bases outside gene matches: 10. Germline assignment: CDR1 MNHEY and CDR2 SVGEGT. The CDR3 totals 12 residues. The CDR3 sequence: CASSRQGSSGTF. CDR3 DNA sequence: TGTGCCAGCAGTAGACAGGGATCCAGCGGCACCTTC.

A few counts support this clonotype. In nucleotides, the CDR3 is TGTGCCAGCAGTTTAAGGGGAACTAATGAAGCTTTCTTT. Its protein is CASSLRGTNEAFF. The genes are TRBV12-3 or TRBV12-4 and TRBJ1-1, with D tentatively TRBD1 (5 bases). This CDR3 has 13 amino acids. The V end lost 2 bases, the J end lost 7 bases, and 11 bases lay between the germline ends.